A selection of T cell receptor beta chains follows, all from one sample in a study of graft-versus-host responses after intestinal transplantation. Only in-frame clones appear in the TCRdb table, and some are missing; sequencing was by immunoSEQ multiplex PCR. The table shows about 86,000 clones, with 88% occurring only once. The antigens of these receptors remain unknown. The material sequenced was unstimulated CD4+ T cells sorted from spleen or lymph node cells, taken before transplant. Receptor source: a human donor who was the organ donor for an intestinal transplant. CDR3s include the opening cysteine and the closing phenylalanine or tryptophan. Each record gives: J gene, D gene, clone size, V gene, CDR3 DNA, CDR3 protein. D genes are given only for firm matches. The size of a clone is reported for some rows only, either as once, few or many, or as a class for expanded clones.

TRBJ1-4,NA,NA,TRBV14,TGTGCCAGCAGCCAGGGCCTTAATGAAAAACTGTTTTTT,CASSQGLNEKLFF
TRBJ2-7,TRBD2,NA,TRBV7-2,TGTGCCAGCAGCTTACGGGGGGTCGGGTACGAGCAGTACTTC,CASSLRGVGYEQYF
TRBJ2-2,NA,NA,TRBV27,TGTGCCAGCCAAGACAGACTGACAAACACCGGGGAGCTGTTTTTT,CASQDRLTNTGELFF
TRBJ2-1,TRBD2,NA,TRBV7-2,TGTGCCAGCAGTCTTCCCACGGGAGGGTCATATGAGCAGTTCTTC,CASSLPTGGSYEQFF
TRBJ2-7,TRBD2,NA,TRBV5-6,TGTGCCAGCAGCTTGAGGCTCGCGGGAGCCTACGAGCAGTACTTC,CASSLRLAGAYEQYF
TRBJ2-2,TRBD2,NA,TRBV7-3,TGTGCCAGCAGCTTGCTAGCGGGGGGGAACACCGGGGAGCTGTTTTTT,CASSLLAGGNTGELFF
TRBJ1-2,NA,NA,TRBV9,TGTGCCAGCAGCTTCAGGTCAGGAAAAGCTAACTATGGCTACACCTTC,CASSFRSGKANYGYTF
TRBJ1-2,NA,NA,TRBV6-4,TGTGCCAGCAGTCCGGGACACTCGTCTAACTATGGCTACACCTTC,CASSPGHSSNYGYTF
TRBJ2-1,NA,NA,TRBV5-1,TGCGCCAGCAGCTTGGAGGGGGGGCCATCCTACAATGAGCAGTTCTTC,CASSLEGGPSYNEQFF
TRBJ2-3,NA,NA,TRBV5-5,TGTGCCAGCAGCATAGGACAGTACACAGATACGCAGTATTTT,CASSIGQYTDTQYF
TRBJ1-1,TRBD1,NA,TRBV18,TGTGCCAGCTCTACGGGACAGGCAGAAGCTTTCTTT,CASSTGQAEAFF
TRBJ2-3,NA,NA,TRBV28,TGTGCCAGCACCGATCGGGATACGCAGTATTTT,CASTDRDTQYF
TRBJ2-1,NA,NA,TRBV9,TGTGCCAGCAGCGTAGTGGGGGGGCGAGCCTACAATGAGCAGTTCTTC,CASSVVGGRAYNEQFF
TRBJ1-2,TRBD1,NA,TRBV28,TGTGCCAGCAGTTTATTAAGCAGGGGGAACTATGGCTACACCTTC,CASSLLSRGNYGYTF
TRBJ1-5,NA,NA,TRBV7-9,TGTGCCAGCAGCTCCGGGGGGGGGCGATCTACTCAGCCCCAGCATTTT,CASSSGGGRSTQPQHF
TRBJ2-1,TRBD2,NA,TRBV7-7,TGTGCTAGCAGCTTTGGGGGGGGACCTTACAATGAGCAGTTCTTC,CASSFGGGPYNEQFF
TRBJ2-1,TRBD1,once,TRBV5-1,TGCGCCAGCAGCCCGGCCGGGACAGCCAACTACAATGAGCAGTTCTTC,CASSPAGTANYNEQFF
TRBJ2-2,NA,NA,TRBV18,TGTGCCAGCTCACCTACGGAGGGCACCGGGGAGCTGTTTTTT,CASSPTEGTGELFF
TRBJ2-2,TRBD2,NA,TRBV5-1,TGCGCCAGCAGCTTGATTAGCGGGGGGTCCTTCGGGGAGCTGTTTTTT,CASSLISGGSFGELFF
TRBJ2-1,TRBD2,NA,TRBV11-2,TGTGCCAGCAGACAAACGGCGGGAGGGCACAATGAGCAGTTCTTC,CASRQTAGGHNEQFF
TRBJ2-7,TRBD2,NA,TRBV4-1,TGCGCCAGCAGCCAAGGGAAACTAGCGGGTTACGAGCAGTACTTC,CASSQGKLAGYEQYF
TRBJ2-7,TRBD2,NA,TRBV5-1,TGCGCCAGCAGCTGGGGACTAGCGGGACGGACGTTTGGCGAGCAGTACTTC,CASSWGLAGRTFGEQYF
TRBJ2-2,TRBD1,NA,TRBV11-3,TGTGCCAGCAGCCCGTCGCTGGGACAGGCCTCAGGGACCGGGGAGCTGTTTTTT,CASSPSLGQASGTGELFF
TRBJ2-5,TRBD1,once,TRBV27,TGTGCCAGCAGCTATGACAGGGGGGGTAGGGAGACCCAGTACTTC,CASSYDRGGRETQYF
TRBJ1-2,NA,once,TRBV5-5,TGTGCCAGCAGCTTGGATCTTCCAGGGTCCCTTTTCGGCTACACCTTC,CASSLDLPGSLFGYTF
TRBJ1-5,NA,once,TRBV21-1,TGTGCCAGCAGCAAAGTCGTTCGCAGATTCAGTCAGCCCCAGCATTTT,CASSKVVRRFSQPQHF
TRBJ1-3,NA,NA,TRBV25-1,TGTGCCAGCAGTGAATTCTCTCCGGGGGATGGAAACACCATATATTTT,CASSEFSPGDGNTIYF
TRBJ2-5,TRBD2,NA,TRBV27,TGTGCCAGCAGTTTGGTTTTCGGGACTAAGGTGGAGACCCAGTACTTC,CASSLVFGTKVETQYF
TRBJ1-1,TRBD1,once,TRBV27,TGTGCCAGCAGTTTCAGACAGGGTTGGATGAACACTGAAGCTTTCTTT,CASSFRQGWMNTEAFF
TRBJ2-1,TRBD1,NA,TRBV23-1,TGCGCCAGCAGTCAAGCCGGGACAGGGGGCTTTAAGGAGTTCTTC,CASSQAGTGGFKEFF
TRBJ2-1,TRBD2,NA,TRBV4-1,TGCGCCAGCAGCCAAGACGGGGCGGGAGGGACTTACAATGAGCAGTTCTTC,CASSQDGAGGTYNEQFF
TRBJ1-2,NA,NA,TRBV27,TGTGCCAGCAGACCCCCATCGGGGTTGAGGGATGGCTACACCTTC,CASRPPSGLRDGYTF
TRBJ2-7,NA,NA,TRBV9,TGTGCCAGCAGCCCTTCCCAGGCAGGGTTCTACGAGCAGTACTTC,CASSPSQAGFYEQYF
TRBJ2-5,NA,NA,TRBV7-7,TGTGCTAGCAGCCGGGACTTCCAAGAGACCCAGTACTTC,CASSRDFQETQYF
TRBJ2-1,NA,NA,TRBV5-6,TGTGCCAGCAGCTTGGAAGGGCTAGCGCGGTTGAATGAGCAGTTCTTC,CASSLEGLARLNEQFF
TRBJ2-7,NA,NA,TRBV4-1,TGCGCCAGCAGCCAAGAATCAGGCGGGATAATCTCCTACGAGCAGTACTTC,CASSQESGGIISYEQYF
TRBJ2-1,TRBD2,NA,TRBV7-9,TGTGCCAGCAGCTTGACTAGCGGGAGGGCGAACAATGAGCAGTTCTTC,CASSLTSGRANNEQFF
TRBJ2-3,TRBD2,NA,TRBV2,TGTGCCACCGCCGGGACTAGGGTAGATACGCAGTATTTT,CATAGTRVDTQYF
TRBJ2-2,NA,NA,TRBV11-2,TGTGCCAGCAGCTTATCCTTCAACGGGGGTACGGAGCTGTTTTTT,CASSLSFNGGTELFF
TRBJ2-1,TRBD2,NA,TRBV7-3,TGTGCCAGCAGCTTAGTTAGCGGGAGCTATGAGCAGTTCTTC,CASSLVSGSYEQFF
TRBJ1-5,TRBD1,NA,TRBV29-1,TGCAGCGTTGTGACCCCCGGGACAGGGGCGGCCCAGCATTTT,CSVVTPGTGAAQHF
TRBJ1-5,NA,once,TRBV27,TGTGCCAGCAGTCTATACTACAATCAGCCCCAGCATTTT,CASSLYYNQPQHF
TRBJ2-5,NA,NA,TRBV5-1,TGCGCCAGCAGCTTGACGACCCCGCCTAGGGAGACCCAGTACTTC,CASSLTTPPRETQYF
TRBJ2-7,TRBD1,NA,TRBV7-2,TGTGCCAGCAGCGCTGACAGGGTGGTTTACGAGCAGTACTTC,CASSADRVVYEQYF
TRBJ2-5,NA,NA,TRBV21-1,TGTGCCAGGGCGACGGGGAAAGAGACCCAGTACTTC,CARATGKETQYF
TRBJ2-1,NA,once,TRBV11-3,TGTGCCAGCAGCTGGCGGGGCCAGTCTTTCTTCAATGAGCAGTTCTTC,CASSWRGQSFFNEQFF
TRBJ1-5,TRBD1,NA,TRBV6-1,TGTGCCAGCAGTGAAGTAGGGACAGCTCATAGCAATCAGCCCCAGCATTTT,CASSEVGTAHSNQPQHF
TRBJ1-3,TRBD1,NA,TRBV6-1,TGTGCCAGCGGAACCAGGGGGGCCCGAAACACCATATATTTT,CASGTRGARNTIYF
TRBJ1-5,TRBD1,NA,TRBV9,TGTGCCAGCAGCGTATCCGCTGGGACAGATAATCGGCCCCAGCATTTT,CASSVSAGTDNRPQHF
TRBJ2-7,TRBD2,few,TRBV6-1,TGTGCCAGCAGGGGGGGGTATAGCTCCTACGAGCAGTACTTC,CASRGGYSSYEQYF
TRBJ1-1,NA,NA,TRBV28,TGTGCCAGCGGACCTTCGGGGATGTCGGCTTTCTTT,CASGPSGMSAFF
TRBJ2-4,TRBD1,NA,TRBV7-2,TGTGCCAGCAGCCGCCCCGAGGGGACAGTTTCCTTC,CASSRPEGTVSF
TRBJ2-7,TRBD2,NA,TRBV4-2,TGTGCCAGCAGCCAAAGACCTGGGACTAGCGTTTCCTACGAGCAGTACTTC,CASSQRPGTSVSYEQYF
TRBJ2-4,TRBD2,once,TRBV27,TGTGCCAGCAGTGGTTCGGGACTAGCGGGAAAAAACATTCAGTACTTC,CASSGSGLAGKNIQYF